This T cell receptor (beta chain) was profiled in a study of T cells in Graves' hyperthyroidism and ophthalmopathy. CDR1 is SGHRS, CDR2 YFSETQ, per germline. This CDR3 spans 15 amino acids. The V gene lost 2 bases and the J gene lost 7 bases, with 18 bases spanning the gap. As for this clonotype: Its antigen is unidentified.

Study-level points and caveats: Most clonotypes expanded in the thyroid (above 0.001) were also present in blood. Ophthalmopathy stood apart from stable hyperthyroidism in a 13 V-J model.

Criteria for exclusion of patients were uncontrolled infection, other autoimmune disease, pregnancy or lactation. The TCR beta CDR3 regions underwent amplification using RNA transcripts as the source. With the HTBI primer set, the TCR CDR3 went through a first round of RT-PCR. TCRdb re-analysed the multiplex PCR reads in MiXCR, keeping a single row per CDR3 protein. The sample holds roughly 380,000 distinct CDR3 sequences, approximately 15% seen once. The sequence was collected from a young woman with Graves' hyperthyroidism. The sequenced material came from blood. The rearrangement joins TRBV5-1 to TRBJ1-2, with a weak D call TRBD1 (5 bases). The CDR3 spells CASSFDGRVVGGYTF. CDR3 coding DNA: TGCGCCAGCAGCTTTGACGGCAGGGTTGTCGGTGGCTACACCTTC.